The rows below give T cell receptor beta chains drawn from one sample of a study of blood T cell repertoires in COVID-19. The protocol was immunoSEQ multiplex PCR, while the TCRdb copy is restricted to in-frame clones and leaves out a portion. The sample holds over 250,000 clones, approximately 83% seen once. Sequences were obtained from peripheral blood. These receptors all stem from a human donor in a cohort sampled during active COVID-19. Both conserved end residues are part of each CDR3. D genes are given only for firm matches. Size is omitted from some rows. Given values are once, few, many or a class for expanded clones.

TRBV19,once,TRBJ1-1,-,CASRAQVRTEAFF,TGTGCCAGTAGGGCACAGGTTAGAACTGAAGCTTTCTTT
TRBV12-5,-,TRBJ2-5,TRBD2,CASGLFPTSDQETQYF,TGTGCTAGTGGTTTGTTCCCTACTAGCGACCAAGAGACCCAGTACTTC
TRBV11-2,-,TRBJ2-2,TRBD1,CASSFLTGLPGELFF,TGTGCCAGCAGCTTTCTGACAGGGTTGCCCGGGGAGCTGTTTTTT
TRBV28,-,TRBJ2-7,TRBD2,CASSLRGGRRTYEQYF,TGTGCCAGCAGTTTAAGAGGCGGGAGGCGGACCTACGAGCAGTACTTC
TRBV5-1,-,TRBJ2-4,TRBD1,CASSPRDREGGLAKNIQYF,TGCGCCAGCAGCCCGAGGGACAGGGAGGGGGGCCTAGCCAAAAACATTCAGTACTTC
TRBV28,few,TRBJ2-1,-,CASSSRQRIYNEQFF,TGTGCCAGCAGTAGCAGACAGAGAATCTACAATGAGCAGTTCTTC
TRBV4-1,many,TRBJ1-2,-,CASSQLIAGPSFLSGYTF,TGCGCCAGCAGCCAATTGATAGCCGGTCCTTCTTTTTTGAGCGGCTACACCTTC
TRBV9,few,TRBJ2-3,TRBD2,CASSLGRAVFDSITDTQYF,TGTGCCAGCAGCCTAGGGAGGGCCGTTTTCGACTCCATCACAGATACGCAGTATTTT
TRBV6-5,-,TRBJ1-1,-,CASSLNRPSNTEAFF,TGTGCCAGCAGTTTGAACAGGCCGTCGAACACTGAAGCTTTCTTT
TRBV9,-,TRBJ2-5,TRBD1,CASSATGVETQYF,TGTGCCAGCAGCGCGACAGGGGTAGAGACCCAGTACTTC
TRBV7-2,few,TRBJ2-1,-,CASSFLPVNNEQFF,TGTGCCAGCAGCTTCCTGCCGGTTAACAATGAGCAGTTCTTC
TRBV4-1,-,TRBJ2-1,TRBD2,CASSQVLAGGPNEQFF,TGCGCCAGCAGCCAAGTGCTAGCGGGAGGGCCAAATGAGCAGTTCTTC
TRBV28,-,TRBJ2-3,TRBD1,CASSTQGFSTDTQYF,TGTGCCAGCAGTACACAGGGGTTCAGCACAGATACGCAGTATTTT
TRBV5-6,-,TRBJ1-5,-,CASSRGLGPQHF,TGTGCCAGCAGCCGAGGGTTGGGGCCCCAGCATTTT
TRBV4-1,-,TRBJ1-2,-,CASSQALQGHYGYTF,TGCGCCAGCAGCCAAGCCCTACAGGGACACTATGGCTACACCTTC
TRBV5-1,-,TRBJ1-5,TRBD1,CASSLFGTDNQPQHF,TGCGCCAGCAGCTTATTCGGGACAGACAATCAGCCCCAGCATTTT
TRBV19,-,TRBJ2-1,-,CASSSPGTHNEQFF,TGTGCCAGTAGTAGCCCCGGGACTCACAATGAGCAGTTCTTC
TRBV10-3,-,TRBJ2-1,TRBD2,CAISESISASGIRSYNEQFF,TGTGCCATCAGTGAGTCCATCTCGGCTAGCGGGATTCGCTCCTACAATGAGCAGTTCTTC
TRBV18,-,TRBJ2-7,-,CASSPGSSYEQYF,TGTGCCAGCTCACCAGGGAGCTCCTACGAGCAGTACTTC
TRBV7-9,once,TRBJ2-3,TRBD2,CASSFPAVLAESTDTQYF,TGTGCCAGCAGCTTCCCCGCGGTTCTAGCGGAGAGCACAGATACGCAGTATTTT
TRBV29-1,-,TRBJ1-1,TRBD1,CSVEAAGGYTEAFF,TGCAGCGTTGAAGCGGCAGGGGGGTACACTGAAGCTTTCTTT
TRBV5-4,-,TRBJ2-1,-,CASSLGGGSYNEQFF,TGTGCCAGCAGCTTGGGTGGGGGGTCCTACAATGAGCAGTTCTTC
TRBV2,-,TRBJ1-1,-,CASKTLMNTEAFF,TGTGCCAGCAAAACTCTCATGAACACTGAAGCTTTCTTT
TRBV18,-,TRBJ1-2,-,CASSPSYGGFYGYTF,TGTGCCAGCTCACCCTCGTACGGAGGGTTTTATGGCTACACCTTC
TRBV19,-,TRBJ2-3,TRBD1,CASKRDRVTDTQYF,TGTGCCAGTAAAAGGGACAGGGTCACAGATACGCAGTATTTT
TRBV2,-,TRBJ1-5,-,CASSAQGKGNQPQHF,TGTGCCAGCAGTGCTCAGGGGAAGGGCAATCAGCCCCAGCATTTT
TRBV27,-,TRBJ1-1,-,CASSIGEVNTEAFF,TGTGCCAGCAGCATAGGGGAGGTGAACACTGAAGCTTTCTTT
TRBV5-1,-,TRBJ1-1,-,CASSSDPGQPEAFF,TGCGCCAGCAGCTCCGACCCCGGACAGCCAGAAGCTTTCTTT
TRBV5-3,-,TRBJ2-2,-,CARSLGRMELFF,TGTGCCAGAAGCTTGGGGAGGATGGAGCTGTTTTTT
TRBV5-1,once,TRBJ1-4,-,CASSLGQTNEKLFF,TGCGCCAGCAGCTTAGGACAGACTAATGAAAAACTGTTTTTT
TRBV27,once,TRBJ2-7,TRBD2,CASSLVGSGRAGEQYF,TGTGCCAGCAGTTTAGTTGGTAGCGGGAGGGCCGGCGAGCAGTACTTC
TRBV7-2,-,TRBJ2-1,-,CASSLNGLQQFF,TGTGCCAGCAGCTTAAATGGACTCCAACAGTTCTTC
TRBV7-9,-,TRBJ1-2,-,CASSYDLGSYGYTF,TGTGCCAGCAGCTACGATTTGGGGAGCTATGGCTACACCTTC
TRBV27,-,TRBJ1-5,TRBD1,CASGRQGVGQPQHF,TGTGCCAGCGGTAGGCAGGGGGTGGGTCAGCCCCAGCATTTT
TRBV7-8,-,TRBJ2-5,-,CASSFSGGRETQYF,TGTGCCAGCAGCTTCAGCGGAGGGAGAGAGACCCAGTACTTC
TRBV12-3/TRBV12-4,once,TRBJ2-1,-,CASSLAVQSRFF,TGTGCCAGCAGTTTAGCGGTACAGTCACGTTTCTTC
TRBV19,-,TRBJ1-5,-,CASSPRQSNQPQHF,TGTGCCAGTAGTCCAAGACAGAGCAATCAGCCCCAGCATTTT
TRBV6-1,-,TRBJ2-5,-,CASSDRFGETQYF,TGTGCCAGCAGTGACAGGTTCGGAGAGACCCAGTACTTC
TRBV11-3,once,TRBJ2-3,TRBD2,CASSLGLGGHMDTQYF,TGTGCCAGCAGCTTAGGTCTGGGAGGGCACATGGATACGCAGTATTTT
TRBV7-2,-,TRBJ2-7,-,CASSSQYGQYF,TGTGCCAGCAGCTCCCAATACGGGCAGTACTTC
TRBV19,-,TRBJ1-5,-,CASSIIPGNQPQHF,TGTGCCAGTAGTATAATCCCCGGCAATCAGCCCCAGCATTTT
TRBV24-1,few,TRBJ2-1,-,CATGDGSPNNEQFF,TGTGCCACTGGGGACGGGAGCCCCAATAATGAGCAGTTCTTC
TRBV7-9,few,TRBJ1-2,-,CASSLDRTYGYTF,TGTGCCAGCAGCTTAGACAGGACCTATGGCTACACCTTC
TRBV5-8,few,TRBJ1-1,-,CASKSLTEAFF,TGTGCCTCTAAAAGCCTTACTGAAGCTTTCTTT
TRBV5-1,-,TRBJ2-5,-,CASSLYPGFRETQYF,TGCGCCAGCAGCTTGTATCCAGGGTTTAGGGAGACCCAGTACTTC